The 27 T cell receptor beta chains below come from one sample, sequenced in a study of sequential checkpoint blockade in melanoma. The data were produced by immunoSEQ multiplex PCR, yet TCRdb's version contains in-frame clones alone and is incomplete. The profile shows just over 9,000 clones, 71% of them singletons. Treatment reported: randomized to nivolumab then ipilimumab (arm A) or the reverse (arm B). The sample consisted of CD8+ T cells sorted from blood (inferred from file names), taken from a patient given nivolumab and ipilimumab in sequence. The source of these receptors is a human donor with melanoma.

The chain joins TRBV19 to TRBJ1-5; D is ambiguous. The V gene's germline CDR1 is LNHDA and CDR2 SQIVND (reference sequence). The length of the CDR3 is 15 residues. Trimming removed 4 bases at V and 0 bases at J, with 10 bases between. The CDR3 spells CASSSGAYSNQPQHF. The CDR3 nucleotides read TGTGCCAGTAGTAGTGGTGCGTATAGCAATCAGCCCCAGCATTTT. The full variable domain, rest sourced from reference TRBV19 and TRBJ1-5, is DGGITQSPKYLFRKEGQNVTLSCEQNLNHDAMYWYRQDPGQGLRLIYYSQIVNDFQKGDIAEGYSVSREKKESFPLTVTSAQKNPTAFYLCASSSGAYSNQPQHFGDGTRLSIL.

This clone was seen a few times. CDR3 DNA: TGTGCCAGCAGTCTACTGGGGGGGAGCACAGATACGCAGTATTTT. This sequence encodes CASSLLGGSTDTQYF. V is TRBV6-4 and J is TRBJ2-3, with 7 bases fitting TRBD2. Germline V lookup: CDR1 MRHNA, CDR2 SNTAGT. The CDR3 is 15 amino acids. The junction had 5 bases not matched to a gene; V was cut back by 5 bases and J by 0 bases.

The genes are TRBV19 and TRBJ2-1; 7 bases agree with TRBD2. Germline V gene data show CDR1 as LNHDA and CDR2 as SQIVND (reference sequence). The V gene end was trimmed by 10 bases and the J gene end by 6 bases; junction bases not matched to a gene: 12. CDR3 length: 14 residues. The CDR3 DNA follows: TGTGCCACAGCTCCAGCGGGACCTCCCAATGAGCAGTTCTTC. This encodes CATAPAGPPNEQFF.

This chain joins TRBV6-1 and TRBJ1-2; no firm D call. The germline V gene encodes CDR1 MNHNS and CDR2 SASEGT. The CDR3 runs to 12 residues. Trimming shortened V by 11 bases and J by 8 bases, and 18 bases separated the two germline ends. The CDR3 bases are TGTGCCCTAAAACCAGGCGAGTTGGGCTACACCTTC. Translated, it gives CALKPGELGYTF.

The chain links TRBV15 to TRBJ1-2; D is perhaps TRBD1 (6 bases). The CDR3 covers 16 residues. CDR1 is LNHNV, CDR2 YYDKDF, per germline (reference sequence). With 2 bases removed from V and 2 bases from J, the gap between germline ends came to 15 bases. Here the CDR3 DNA reads TGTGCCACCAGCAGACGCCAAAGACAGGAAAACTATGGCTACACCTTC. Its translation: CATSRRQRQENYGYTF.

The V gene is TRBV7-9, the J gene TRBJ2-5; 8 bases agree with TRBD1. The end of the DNA aligns better with TRBJ2-7, so the J call may be wrong. Germline CDR1 reads SEHNR; CDR2 reads FQNEAQ (reference sequence). There are 15 residues in the CDR3. The DNA of the CDR3 is TGTGCCAGCAGCAAGCGACAGGGGCCAGCCTACGAGCAGTACTTC. Amino acids: CASSKRQGPAYEQYF.

This chain links TRBV12-5 with TRBJ1-4, with D possibly being TRBD1 (6 bases). This CDR3 region has 13 residues. In germline, CDR1 is LGHNT, CDR2 FRNRAP. Trimming left V 6 bases short and J 8 bases short, with 13 bases between. Here the CDR3 DNA reads TGTGCTAGTGGAAGGGACACAGCGGAAAAACTGTTTTTT. Translation: CASGRDTAEKLFF.

The chain combines TRBV30 with TRBJ1-1, with a weak D call TRBD1 (5 bases). The germline gives CDR1 GTSNPN, CDR2 SVGIG (reference sequence). The germline V and J ends were trimmed by 0 bases and 6 bases, with 14 bases remaining between them. This CDR3 contains 14 residues. CDR3 amino acids: CAWSVGVGKPEAFF. Written as DNA, the CDR3 is TGTGCCTGGAGTGTAGGGGTAGGTAAACCTGAAGCTTTCTTT.

V and J are TRBV5-1 and TRBJ2-7, with TRBD1 matching over 9 bases. V dropped 2 bases and J dropped 2; count of bases not matched to a gene: 14. Germline CDR1 reads SGHRS; CDR2 reads YFSETQ. The CDR3 covers 18 residues. The CDR3 sequence: CASSFGTGTGVRPYEQYF. The CDR3 DNA is TGCGCCAGCAGCTTCGGGACAGGGACGGGGGTAAGGCCCTACGAGCAGTACTTC.

The genes are TRBV5-1 and TRBJ2-2, with D tentatively TRBD2 (5 bases). The CDR3 is 16 amino acids. Per germline, CDR1 SGHRS and CDR2 YFSETQ. Deletions cut 2 bases from V and 4 bases from J, with 15 bases between. The CDR3 sequence is CASSFDGISGTGELFF. In DNA, the CDR3 is TGCGCCAGCAGCTTTGATGGGATAAGCGGCACCGGGGAGCTGTTTTTT.

V usage is TRBV4-3 and J usage is TRBJ1-2, with 8 positions matching TRBD1. The CDR3 runs 17 residues. Germline V CDR1 and CDR2: LGHNA, YSLEER. The V gene end was trimmed by 1 base and the J gene end by 3 bases; junction bases not matched to a gene: 10. DNA for the CDR3: TGCGCCAGCAGCCAAGGCGAGGGGACAGGCCTTTACTATGGCTACACCTTC. Translated, it gives CASSQGEGTGLYYGYTF.

This chain connects TRBV29-1 to TRBJ2-1; 11 nucleotides agree with TRBD2. CDR1 SQVTM and CDR2 ANQGSEA come from the germline V gene. The CDR3 length is 14 residues. V was clipped by 4 bases and J by 7 bases; unmatched bases: 6. CDR3 sequence (DNA): TGCAGCGTTGTTTGGGCTAGCGGGGGGAATGAGCAGTTCTTC. This gives the protein CSVVWASGGNEQFF.

As for this clone: Distinct nucleotide sequences in the sample also encode this CDR3. Here the CDR3 reads CASSLGRTGGGSPLHF. The CDR3, as DNA: TGTGCCAGCAGCTTAGGGCGGACAGGGGGGGGTTCGCCCCTCCACTTT. The genes are TRBV7-9 and TRBJ1-6; TRBD1 agrees at 10 bases. This CDR3 spans 16 amino acids. V shed 1 base, J shed 13 bases, and the junction held 10 bases outside the gene matches. The germline CDR1 and CDR2 sequences are SEHNR and FQNEAQ (reference sequence).

Only a few counts were recorded for this clone. The chain links TRBV11-2 to TRBJ2-4, with D possibly matching TRBD1 (5 bases). The germline V gene has CDR1 SGHAT and CDR2 FQNNGV. Trimming removed 3 bases from V and 10 bases from J, with 10 bases in between. The CDR3 runs 12 residues. The CDR3 spells CASSFDSSIQYF. The CDR3 bases are TGTGCCAGCAGCTTTGACAGCTCGATTCAGTACTTC.

The V gene is TRBV5-4, the J gene TRBJ1-1; D is unresolved. Germline assignment: CDR1 SGHNT and CDR2 YYREEE (reference sequence). The CDR3 runs to 14 residues. V shed 4 bases and J shed 0 bases, with 10 bases lying between them. The CDR3 loop is CASSPEAVNTEAFF. The DNA of the CDR3 is TGTGCCAGCAGCCCGGAGGCAGTGAACACTGAAGCTTTCTTT.

V usage is TRBV4-3 and J usage is TRBJ1-1; the D gene is possibly TRBD1 (5 bases). Between the trimmed V and J ends, which lost 4 bases and 1 base, there was a span of 13 bases. CDR1 and CDR2 (germline): LGHNA, YSLEER. This CDR3 region has 15 residues. CDR3 nucleotides: TGCGCCAGCAGCCTGACAGACGGAGCGAACACTGAAGCTTTCTTT. Translated, it gives CASSLTDGANTEAFF.

This sequence joins TRBV7-7 and TRBJ2-3, with 9 bases identical to TRBD2. Germline V gene sequence: CDR1 SSHAT, CDR2 FNYEAQ (reference sequence). This CDR3 contains 15 residues. V lost 6 bases, J lost 2 bases, and 6 bases stayed unmatched. CDR3 sequence (DNA): TGTGCCAGCAGTCCAAGCGGGGGGACCACAGATACGCAGTATTTT. Its protein product is CASSPSGGTTDTQYF.

The chain recombines TRBV11-2 with TRBJ2-2; D is uncertain. CDR1 is SGHAT, CDR2 FQNNGV, per germline. Trimming pared 3 bases from V and 2 bases from J, leaving 4 bases between. The CDR3 extends over 13 amino acids. The CDR3 loop is CASSFSNTGELFF. In DNA, the CDR3 is TGTGCCAGCAGCTTTTCAAACACCGGGGAGCTGTTTTTT.

The rearrangement joins TRBV5-6 to TRBJ1-2, with D possibly TRBD1 on 5 matching bases. CDR3 size: 15 residues. Deletions cut 2 bases from V and 4 bases from J, with 15 bases between. From germline, CDR1 is SGHDT and CDR2 YYEEEE. DNA for the CDR3: TGTGCCAGCAGCTTCGAAACGGGACTCCTCTATGGCTACACCTTC. The encoded protein is CASSFETGLLYGYTF.

The rearrangement joins TRBV2 to TRBJ2-3; 8 nucleotides match TRBD1. The CDR3 extends over 15 amino acids. Germline V gene data show CDR1 as SNHLY and CDR2 as FYNNEI. J gave up 4 bases and V 5 bases, and 8 bases lay outside the gene matches. The CDR3 DNA is TGTGCCAGCAGTCTAGGGGACAGGATACCAGATACGCAGTATTTT. Its protein product is CASSLGDRIPDTQYF.

The chain carries TRBV29-1 and TRBJ2-6; D unclear. There are 19 residues in the CDR3. Germline CDR1 SQVTM, CDR2 ANQGSEA. The germline V and J ends were trimmed by 0 bases and 1 base, with 19 bases remaining between them. Written as DNA, the CDR3 is TGCAGCGTTGAAGATCTGGGTGGAACAGCCATATCTGGGGCCAACGTCCTGACTTTC. It yields the protein CSVEDLGGTAISGANVLTF. Supplemented by reference TRBV29-1 and TRBJ2-6, the full variable domain reads SAVISQKPSRDICQRGTSLTIQCQVDSQVTMMFWYRQQPGQSLTLIATANQGSEATYESGFVIDKFPISRPNLTFSTLTVSNMSPEDSSIYLCSVEDLGGTAISGANVLTFGAGSRLTVL.

CDR3 sequence: CASSLGPGENREQYF. The CDR3 nucleotides are TGTGCCAGCAGCTTAGGGCCAGGGGAGAATAGAGAGCAGTACTTC. V is TRBV7-9 and J is TRBJ2-7; possibly TRBD1 for D (6 bases). The CDR3 totals 15 residues. Germline V lookup: CDR1 SEHNR, CDR2 FQNEAQ (reference sequence). The V end lost 1 base, the J end lost 7 bases, and 17 bases lay between the germline ends.

Concerning this clone: The same CDR3 also results from other DNA sequences found in this sample. The V gene is TRBV10-3, the J gene TRBJ2-7; 15 nucleotides match TRBD2. Trimming took 6 bases from V and 0 from J; bases not matched to a gene: 6. The CDR3 length is 17 residues. Germline values: CDR1 ENHRY, CDR2 SYGVKD. CDR3: CAISRTSGRASSYEQYF. CDR3 DNA sequence: TGTGCCATCAGCCGGACTAGCGGGAGGGCCAGCTCCTACGAGCAGTACTTC.

The chain has TRBV19 and TRBJ1-1; D is uncertain. Germline CDR1 LNHDA, CDR2 SQIVND (reference sequence). V was trimmed by 5 bases and J by 0 bases, leaving 10 bases between them. This CDR3 region has 14 residues. The CDR3 spells CASSFLTVNTEAFF. The CDR3 bases are TGTGCCAGTAGTTTCCTAACGGTGAACACTGAAGCTTTCTTT.

This clone was found once. The rearrangement uses TRBV2 and TRBJ1-5; D gene unclear. The CDR3 has 13 residues. From germline, CDR1 is SNHLY and CDR2 FYNNEI. The V and J ends lost 1 base and 7 bases respectively, with 8 bases between them. CDR3 nucleotides: TGTGCCAGCAGTGAAGAGTACTCGCAGCCCCAGCATTTT. It yields the protein CASSEEYSQPQHF.

V and J are TRBV5-4 and TRBJ1-1; a weak D match, TRBD1 (6 bases). This CDR3 contains 15 residues. With 0 bases removed from V and 4 bases from J, the gap between germline ends came to 13 bases. The germline CDR1 and CDR2 sequences are SGHNT and YYREEE (reference sequence). CDR3 region: CASSLAGGRFTEAFF. CDR3 nucleotide sequence: TGTGCCAGCAGCTTGGCCGGGGGGCGCTTCACTGAAGCTTTCTTT.

This clone was detected a few times. The rearrangement joins TRBV7-2 to TRBJ2-7; the match to TRBD1 covers 7 bases. From germline, CDR1 is SGHTA and CDR2 FQGNSA. This CDR3 is built from 15 residues. V was pared by 4 bases and J by 0 bases, with 6 bases of the junction left unmatched. DNA for the CDR3: TGTGCCAGCAGCTCTCGGGACAGCAGCTCCTACGAGCAGTACTTC. Its translation is CASSSRDSSSYEQYF.